This is a list of T cell receptor beta chains from one sample in a study of blood T cell repertoires in COVID-19. Sequencing was performed with immunoSEQ multiplex PCR; in TCRdb, only in-frame clones are kept and a portion is missing. Of a few hundred thousand clones listed, 70% to 90% were seen once; the top ten hold 2% to 2.5%. The sample comprised peripheral blood. These receptors were obtained from a woman in her forties or fifties with acute or convalescent COVID-19. Both conserved end residues are part of each CDR3. The D gene is left open where the match is weak. Expanded clones get a size class; other rows say once, few or many, or leave the size out.

D: NA
J: TRBJ1-1
length: 13
V: TRBV7-2
size: NA
DNA: TGTGCCAGCAGCCCCCACAGGGACACTGAAGCTTTCTTT
CDR3: CASSPHRDTEAFF

D: TRBD1
J: TRBJ1-2
length: 15
V: TRBV6-2/TRBV6-3
size: NA
DNA: TGTGCCAGCAGTTACTCGAGCAGGGGGAACTATGGCTACACCTTC
CDR3: CASSYSSRGNYGYTF

D: TRBD1
J: TRBJ2-7
length: 13
V: TRBV18
size: few
DNA: TGTGCCAGCTCCGCAGGGGGCTTGTACGAGCAGTACTTC
CDR3: CASSAGGLYEQYF

D: NA
J: TRBJ2-7
length: 13
V: TRBV12-3/TRBV12-4
size: once
DNA: TGTGCCAGCAGTGCTATGGAGCCCTTGGAGCAGTACTTC
CDR3: CASSAMEPLEQYF

D: NA
J: TRBJ2-7
length: 14
V: TRBV20-1
size: NA
DNA: TGCAGTGCTAGTGGGCCCCTACTATACTACGAGCAGTACTTC
CDR3: CSASGPLLYYEQYF

D: NA
J: TRBJ2-2
length: 16
V: TRBV11-3
size: NA
DNA: TGTGCCAGCAGCTTAGATTTAGCGCCTAACACCGGGGAGCTGTTTTTT
CDR3: CASSLDLAPNTGELFF

D: TRBD2
J: TRBJ2-3
length: 13
V: TRBV12-3/TRBV12-4
size: NA
DNA: TGTGCCAGCAGCCCACTCCTTAGCGGGAGTCAGTATTTT
CDR3: CASSPLLSGSQYF

D: TRBD2
J: TRBJ2-3
length: 16
V: TRBV13
size: NA
DNA: TGTGCCAGCAGGGAAGGACTAGCGGGAGTCACAGATACGCAGTATTTT
CDR3: CASREGLAGVTDTQYF

D: NA
J: TRBJ2-1
length: 16
V: TRBV4-3
size: NA
DNA: TGCGCCAGCAGCCAAGAAGGGGCGGGGCCCTACAATGAGCAGTTCTTC
CDR3: CASSQEGAGPYNEQFF

D: NA
J: TRBJ2-2
length: 15
V: TRBV4-3
size: NA
DNA: TGCGCCAGCAGCCAAGAACCCCACGGGACCGGGGAGCTGTTTTTT
CDR3: CASSQEPHGTGELFF

D: TRBD2
J: TRBJ2-3
length: 16
V: TRBV5-1
size: NA
DNA: TGCGCCAGCAGCCAGCCCCTACCGGGGGGGCCGGATACGCAGTATTTT
CDR3: CASSQPLPGGPDTQYF

D: NA
J: TRBJ2-7
length: 13
V: TRBV2
size: once
DNA: TGTGCCACTTACAGGGGACTCTCCTACGAGCAGTACTTC
CDR3: CATYRGLSYEQYF

D: NA
J: TRBJ1-6
length: 16
V: TRBV5-1
size: NA
DNA: TGCGCCAGCAGCTTCAATGGCGGCCGGGGAGACTCACCCCTCCACTTT
CDR3: CASSFNGGRGDSPLHF

D: NA
J: TRBJ1-2
length: 15
V: TRBV6-5
size: NA
DNA: TGTGCCAGCAGTTCTCCTCAGGAATCTAACTATGGCTACACCTTC
CDR3: CASSSPQESNYGYTF

D: TRBD1
J: TRBJ2-3
length: 14
V: TRBV7-2
size: NA
DNA: TGTGCCAGCAGCAGTCATACAGGGGCAGATACGCAGTATTTT
CDR3: CASSSHTGADTQYF

D: TRBD2
J: TRBJ2-5
length: 15
V: TRBV5-1
size: NA
DNA: TGCGCCAGCAGCTCTGGGGGAGGGCTGGAAGAGACCCAGTACTTC
CDR3: CASSSGGGLEETQYF

D: TRBD2
J: TRBJ2-2
length: 19
V: TRBV6-2/TRBV6-3
size: NA
DNA: TGTGCCAGCAGTGCCCCGTTAGCGGGGGGGTTCGCGAACACCGGGGAGCTGTTTTTT
CDR3: CASSAPLAGGFANTGELFF

D: TRBD2
J: TRBJ2-5
length: 16
V: TRBV5-6
size: NA
DNA: TGTGCCAGCAGCTTGCTCAGCGGGGGGCACTATGAGACCCAGTACTTC
CDR3: CASSLLSGGHYETQYF

D: NA
J: TRBJ2-3
length: 13
V: TRBV29-1
size: NA
DNA: TGCAGCGTTGAAGATTTGGGGGGAGATACGCAGTATTTT
CDR3: CSVEDLGGDTQYF

D: NA
J: TRBJ1-1
length: 12
V: TRBV29-1
size: few
DNA: TGCAGCACTAGGAGGGGGAACACTGAAGCTTTCTTT
CDR3: CSTRRGNTEAFF

D: TRBD1
J: TRBJ2-2
length: 16
V: TRBV4-2
size: NA
DNA: TGTGCCAGCAGCCCTAAGGACAGGGAGGTCACCGGGGAGCTGTTTTTT
CDR3: CASSPKDREVTGELFF

D: NA
J: TRBJ2-7
length: 13
V: TRBV5-5
size: NA
DNA: TGTGCCAGCAGCTTGGACGGTAGGGGCGAGCAGTACTTC
CDR3: CASSLDGRGEQYF

D: TRBD1
J: TRBJ1-2
length: 13
V: TRBV6-1
size: NA
DNA: TGTGCCAGCAGTGACAGGGGGAACTATGGCTACACCTTC
CDR3: CASSDRGNYGYTF

D: NA
J: TRBJ2-1
length: 10
V: TRBV20-1
size: NA
DNA: TGCAGTGCTAGAGAGGAGAAGCAGTTCTTC
CDR3: CSAREEKQFF

D: NA
J: TRBJ1-1
length: 13
V: TRBV6-5
size: NA
DNA: TGTGCCAGCAGAGACCTTGGACAGTTGACTGCTTTCTTT
CDR3: CASRDLGQLTAFF